The sequence of this T cell receptor beta chain was determined in a study of regulatory T cells in long-lasting Graves disease. In this sample, this clonotype turned up a few times. No antigen is known for it. The CDR3 contains 16 residues. In germline, CDR1 is LGHNA, CDR2 YSLEER. After removal of 1 base from V and 2 bases from J, the junction contained 6 bases not matched to a gene. Study conclusions and caveats: Lower TCR diversity characterized persistent Graves' patients relative to newly diagnosed patients. Only a small sample size was used, which may have cut accuracy.

Arm-PCR of CDR3 regions and iRepertoire HTBI primers were used to build TCR beta libraries. MiXCR was run by TCRdb on the multiplex PCR reads, yielding one entry per CDR3 protein. The sample consists of 250,000 to 300,000 distinct CDR3 sequences, around 21% of them appearing once. As for time point: persistent/refractory GD, antithyroid drugs over 5 years with positive TRAb. PBMCs provided the RNA from which the TCR library was made. The genes are TRBV4-3 and TRBJ2-3, with 7 bases aligning to TRBD2. The receptor's source is a female donor with Graves disease. This material consisted of peripheral blood mononuclear cells (PBMCs), taken when the disease was refractory, from a patient treated with antithyroid drugs. This chain's CDR3 is CASSQAREANTDTQYF. The CDR3 nucleotides read TGCGCCAGCAGCCAAGCACGGGAGGCGAACACAGATACGCAGTATTTT.